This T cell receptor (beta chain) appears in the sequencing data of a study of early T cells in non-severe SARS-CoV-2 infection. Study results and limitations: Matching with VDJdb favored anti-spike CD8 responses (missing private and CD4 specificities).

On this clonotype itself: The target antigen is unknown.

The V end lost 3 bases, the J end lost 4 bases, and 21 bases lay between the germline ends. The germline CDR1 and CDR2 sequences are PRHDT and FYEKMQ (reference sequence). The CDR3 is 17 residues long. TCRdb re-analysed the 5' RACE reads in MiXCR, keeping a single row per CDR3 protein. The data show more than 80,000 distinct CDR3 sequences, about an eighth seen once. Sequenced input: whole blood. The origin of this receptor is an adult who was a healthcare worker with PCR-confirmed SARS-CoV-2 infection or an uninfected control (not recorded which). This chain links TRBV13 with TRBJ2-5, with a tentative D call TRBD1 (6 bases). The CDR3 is CASSFPSAGEVAETQYF. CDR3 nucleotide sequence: TGTGCCAGCAGCTTTCCCTCCGCAGGGGAAGTAGCAGAGACCCAGTACTTC.